This passage covers 9 T cell receptor beta chains from one sample sequenced in a study of CD8 T cells in Susac syndrome. Random hexamers were used to reverse transcribe about 0.45 to 1 ug of RNA. TCRdb fed the immunoSEQ multiplex PCR reads into MiXCR, producing one record per CDR3 protein. The sample contains about 150,000 distinct CDR3 sequences, approximately 95% of which appear only once. Sequenced: CD8+ T cells from PBMCs. These receptor sequences come from a human donor with Susac syndrome.

V usage is TRBV9 and J usage is TRBJ2-2; 9 positions match TRBD1. With V trimmed by 3 bases and J by 5 bases, 5 bases remained unmatched. The germline gives CDR1 SGDLS, CDR2 YYNGEE. This CDR3 spans 15 amino acids. The CDR3 here is CASSDRGLGTGELFF. CDR3 DNA sequence: TGTGCCAGCAGCGACAGGGGGCTAGGGACCGGGGAGCTGTTTTTT.

The CDR3 here is CASRLPGGGPYNEQFF. The CDR3 nucleotides are TGTGCCAGCAGACTCCCTGGGGGAGGACCCTACAATGAGCAGTTCTTC. V gene TRBV7-9 combines with J gene TRBJ2-1; D perhaps matches TRBD2 (6 bases). Germline assignment: CDR1 SEHNR and CDR2 FQNEAQ (reference sequence). V dropped 6 bases and J dropped 2 bases, with 17 bases sitting between them. The CDR3 extends over 16 amino acids.

V gene TRBV12-3 or TRBV12-4 combines with J gene TRBJ2-5; possibly TRBD2 for D (6 bases). Trimming took 3 bases from V and 5 from J, leaving 19 bases between them. The CDR3 is 16 residues long. The CDR3 DNA reads as TGTGCCAGCAGTTTCTCCGGGGGATGGTTAGAGGAGACCCAGTACTTC. It codes for CASSFSGGWLEETQYF.

The chain joins TRBV5-5 to TRBJ2-5, with 7 positions matching TRBD2. CDR1 is SGHKS, CDR2 YYEKEE, per germline (reference sequence). Unmatched junction bases numbered 12, after V lost 0 bases and J lost 4 bases. The CDR3 length is 17 residues. The CDR3 loop reads CASSLGSWDGGGETQYF. CDR3 in DNA: TGTGCCAGCAGCTTGGGATCTTGGGACGGCGGGGGAGAGACCCAGTACTTC. Drawing the rest from reference TRBV5-5 and TRBJ2-5, the complete variable domain is DAGVTQSPTHLIKTRGQQVTLRCSPISGHKSVSWYQQVLGQGPQFIFQYYEKEERGRGNFPDRFSARQFPNYSSELNVNALLLGDSALYLCASSLGSWDGGGETQYFGPGTRLLVL.

V gene TRBV4-1 combines with J gene TRBJ2-6; D possibly matches TRBD1 or TRBD2 (6 bases each). The germline V gene has CDR1 MGHRA and CDR2 YSYEKL. V shed 1 base and J shed 0 bases, with 16 bases lying between them. The length of the CDR3 is 19 residues. The CDR3 DNA reads as TGCGCCAGCAGCCAAGCCGACCTAGGGGGGTCCTCTGGGGCCAACGTCCTGACTTTC. Its protein product is CASSQADLGGSSGANVLTF.

In DNA form, the CDR3 reads TGCAGCGTCTTTGAAGGGGATGGCTACACCTTC. As protein: CSVFEGDGYTF. The chain has TRBV29-1 and TRBJ1-2, with D maybe TRBD1 (5 bases). The germline V gene encodes CDR1 SQVTM and CDR2 ANQGSEA. V gave up 6 bases and J gave up 6 bases, with 11 bases separating them. The CDR3 covers 11 residues.

The DNA for the CDR3 is TGTGCCGGGGTCGGTGGGAACACTGAAGCTTTCTTT. It specifies CAGVGGNTEAFF. The chain links TRBV7-9 to TRBJ1-1; D gene uncertain. Between the trimmed V and J ends, which lost 11 bases and 1 base, there was a span of 11 bases. The CDR3 totals 12 residues. Germline V gives CDR1 SEHNR, CDR2 FQNEAQ (reference sequence).

The gene calls are TRBV29-1 and TRBJ1-4; weak D call: TRBD1 (6 bases). V was trimmed by 5 bases and J by 8 bases, leaving 9 bases between them. CDR3 size: 11 residues. Looked up from germline, CDR1 is SQVTM and CDR2 is ANQGSEA. CDR3 protein: CSVLTGEKLFF. CDR3 nucleotides: TGCAGCGTTCTCACAGGGGAAAAACTGTTTTTT.

This chain connects TRBV21-1 to TRBJ1-2. TRBV21-1 is a documented pseudogene. The CDR3 totals 12 residues. In DNA, the CDR3 is TGTGCCAGCAGGCTACCACTATGTGGCTACACCTTC. Its translation is CASRLPLCGYTF.